The rows below give T cell receptor beta chains drawn from one sample of a study of human T cells and chemical hapten exposure. MiXCR was run by TCRdb on the RACE reads, yielding one entry per CDR3 protein. The sample includes under 150,000 distinct CDR3 sequences, roughly 12% of them seen just once. The sequences come from whole blood, collected in connection with sensitization to the hapten diphenylcyclopropenone (DPC). The receptors here all came from a woman in her forties or fifties with alopecia areata. Some clones in this sample may be carry-over from other donors' samples. Both conserved end residues are part of each CDR3. The order of the fields is J gene, D gene, clone size, V gene, CDR3 DNA, CDR3 protein. The D gene is left open where the match is weak. The size of a clone is reported for some rows only, either as once, few or many, or as a class for expanded clones.

J: TRBJ1-5; D: TRBD1; size: -; V: TRBV10-2; DNA: TGCGCCAGCACTCAGGGGGGTCATAGCAATCAGCCCCAGCATTTT; CDR3: CASTQGGHSNQPQHF
J: TRBJ1-3; D: TRBD1; size: many; V: TRBV7-9; DNA: TGTGCCAGCAGCCCGGACAGGGGATACACCATATATTTT; CDR3: CASSPDRGYTIYF
J: TRBJ2-7; D: TRBD1; size: -; V: TRBV4-3; DNA: TGCGCCAGCAGCGAAGTAAGGACAGGGAGTTTCCACGAGCAGTACTTC; CDR3: CASSEVRTGSFHEQYF
J: TRBJ2-6; D: TRBD1; size: few; V: TRBV2; DNA: TGTGCCGGGGCCGGGACAGGGGGTGCTGGGGCCAACGTCCTGACTTTC; CDR3: CAGAGTGGAGANVLTF
J: TRBJ1-4; D: -; size: few; V: TRBV7-2; DNA: TGTGCCAGCAGCACAAGGCTTAATGAAAAACTGTTTTTT; CDR3: CASSTRLNEKLFF
J: TRBJ2-1; D: -; size: -; V: TRBV7-2; DNA: TGTGCCAGCAGCTTAGGGTTAGTCACCAGAGGGAATGAGCAGTTCTTC; CDR3: CASSLGLVTRGNEQFF
J: TRBJ2-3; D: -; size: few; V: TRBV7-2; DNA: TGTGCCAGCAGCCAAGGGGGGGCCACAGATACGCAGTATTTT; CDR3: CASSQGGATDTQYF
J: TRBJ2-1; D: -; size: -; V: TRBV28; DNA: TGTGCCAGCAGTGCACCGGGACCTACGGTCATCGATGAGCAGTTCTTC; CDR3: CASSAPGPTVIDEQFF
J: TRBJ1-1; D: TRBD1; size: many; V: TRBV10-3; DNA: TGTGCCATCAGGGGGACAGAGACTGGTGAAGCTTTCTTT; CDR3: CAIRGTETGEAFF
J: TRBJ1-1; D: -; size: -; V: TRBV7-2; DNA: TGTGCCAGCAGCTTACGGGCCCTCCGGGGGAACACTGAAGCTTTCTTT; CDR3: CASSLRALRGNTEAFF
J: TRBJ2-7; D: -; size: many; V: TRBV2; DNA: TGTGCCAGCAGTGAAGCGCTGGGGACCTACGAGCAGTACTTC; CDR3: CASSEALGTYEQYF
J: TRBJ1-1; D: -; size: -; V: TRBV29-1; DNA: TGCAGCGTGGAGAGATACACTGAAGCTTTCTTT; CDR3: CSVERYTEAFF
J: TRBJ1-1; D: -; size: few; V: TRBV6-5; DNA: TGTGCCAGTCAAGAACCAGGAGTGAACACTGAAGCTTTCTTT; CDR3: CASQEPGVNTEAFF
J: TRBJ2-3; D: -; size: -; V: TRBV7-6; DNA: TGTGCCAGCAGCCCATTTTCGCAGGATACGCAGTATTTT; CDR3: CASSPFSQDTQYF
J: TRBJ2-3; D: TRBD1; size: -; V: TRBV28; DNA: TGTGCCATCCGTACCGATCGACAGGGAAGAGATACGCAGTATTTT; CDR3: CAIRTDRQGRDTQYF
J: TRBJ1-2; D: -; size: -; V: TRBV6-5; DNA: TGTGCCAGCAGTTGGAGCGACTTTCGCTATGGCTACACCTTC; CDR3: CASSWSDFRYGYTF
J: TRBJ2-7; D: -; size: -; V: TRBV6-6; DNA: TGTGCCAGCAGGGACCGGGCCCTAAGTTCCTACGAGCAGTACTTC; CDR3: CASRDRALSSYEQYF
J: TRBJ2-7; D: TRBD1; size: many; V: TRBV6-6; DNA: TGTGCCAGCAGCCCCTCCGGACAGGGGGGCTACGAGCAGTACTTC; CDR3: CASSPSGQGGYEQYF
J: TRBJ2-1; D: -; size: few; V: TRBV20-1; DNA: TGCAGTGCTAGTACCCTCAATGAGCAGTTCTTC; CDR3: CSASTLNEQFF
J: TRBJ2-1; D: TRBD1; size: -; V: TRBV20-1; DNA: TGCAGTGCTAGAGTCCCCCTGGACAGGGAGGTCGATGAGCAGTTCTTC; CDR3: CSARVPLDREVDEQFF
J: TRBJ2-5; D: -; size: -; V: TRBV28; DNA: TGTGCCAGCAGTAGAGCCCCTAAGACCCAGTACTTC; CDR3: CASSRAPKTQYF